Given below is one T cell receptor beta chain in context. This record belongs to a study of blood T cell repertoires in COVID-19. Across the whole study: Italy, Spain and the United States were the sources of the convalescent and acute COVID-19 samples. PBMCs, B-cell-depleted T cells, or T cells provided the cDNA or gDNA that made up the material.

As processed by the authors: Amplification of reference gene primers provided the estimated nucleated cell counts. Libraries were prepared by immunoSEQ multiplex PCR; TCRdb keeps only in-frame clonotypes and omits some of them. Clonal size and the V and J genes are those of that table, whereas D and trimming came from the DNA. The profile covers 270,000 or so clones, with around nine tenths appearing a single time and 0.94% taken by the ten largest. CDR3 length: 18 amino acids. Germline V CDR1 and CDR2: MGHRA, YSYEKL. V was cut by 0 bases and J by 4 bases, with 20 bases left in between. The sample consisted of peripheral blood. The chain links TRBV4-1 to TRBJ2-3; tentative D call: TRBD2 (7 bases). The TCR sequence derives from a woman between 40 and 50 years old who had recovered from COVID-19. CDR3 loop: CASSQEGGRELYSDTQYF. CDR3 bases: TGCGCCAGCAGCCAAGAAGGGGGGCGGGAGCTTTACTCAGATACGCAGTATTTT.